This T cell receptor (beta chain) originates from a study of blood T cell repertoires in COVID-19. This table comes from immunoSEQ multiplex PCR, and its TCRdb copy is limited to in-frame clones, with some not included. The table includes 150,000 or so clones, over 70% detected once. The germline V gene has CDR1 SGHKS and CDR2 YYEKEE (reference sequence). V was shortened by 0 bases and J by 3 bases, with 15 bases between the two germline ends. CDR3 length equals 16 residues. The sample was PBMCs or T cells enriched from blood (not recorded which). V is TRBV5-5 and J is TRBJ1-2; D is ambiguous. The TCR originated in an older woman who had recovered from COVID-19. CDR3 amino acids: CASSLGQANSYYGYTF. The CDR3 DNA reads as TGTGCCAGCAGCTTGGGGCAGGCCAATTCTTACTATGGCTACACCTTC.